The clone carrying this T cell receptor beta chain was recorded at least ten times. Its antigen is currently unknown. The data originate from a study of T cells in Graves' hyperthyroidism and ophthalmopathy. This CDR3 spans 16 amino acids. The junction had 11 bases not matched to a gene; V was cut back by 3 bases and J by 0 bases. Germline V gene lookup returns CDR1 DFQATT and CDR2 SNEGSKA (reference sequence). Study results and caveats: A model using 13 V-J features told ophthalmopathy apart from stable hyperthyroidism.

TCR beta CDR3 region amplification was performed from RNA transcripts. The study used the HTBI primer set for a first-round RT-PCR of the TCR CDR3. A single record per CDR3 protein comes from TCRdb applying MiXCR to the multiplex PCR reads. The sample holds around 390,000 distinct CDR3 sequences, roughly 14% seen once. The chain uses TRBV20-1 and TRBJ2-7; 7 bases align to TRBD1. Sequencing used blood. The clonotype originates from a woman in her thirties with Graves' ophthalmopathy. The CDR3 DNA reads as TGCAGTGCTAGCGGACTTTTCCGGGACAGCTCCTACGAGCAGTACTTC. Amino acid sequence: CSASGLFRDSSYEQYF.